This is a list of T cell receptor beta chains from one sample in a study of T-cell memory formation after mild COVID-19. TCRdb called the 5' RACE reads again in MiXCR, with one record for every CDR3 protein. The sample includes about 400,000 distinct CDR3 sequences, 23% of them seen just once. Material for sequencing was PBMCs or a T cell subset sorted from them (not recorded which). These receptors originate from an adult woman who had mild COVID-19 (a few samples of this study predate the infection). Cell type and time point are not known. CDR3s leave out the opening cysteine and the closing phenylalanine or tryptophan. Fields, in order: J gene, CDR3 length, V gene, CDR3 protein.

>TRBJ2-1|14|TRBV9
ASSAGLAGTYNEQF
>TRBJ2-1|12|TRBV29-1
SVLSGSSYNEQF
>TRBJ1-1|10|TRBV3-1
ASSLSGGEAF
>TRBJ2-1|13|TRBV7-2
ASSSGLAGSSGQF
>TRBJ2-3|14|TRBV5-4
ASSPGTGIYTDTQY
>TRBJ2-3|15|TRBV7-9
ASSFAQASGSTDTQY
>TRBJ1-1|13|TRBV15
ATSSDDRGDTEAF
>TRBJ2-7|13|TRBV6-6
ASTGRQGLMYEQY
>TRBJ2-2|14|TRBV10-3
AISGGIGLNTGELF
>TRBJ2-3|12|TRBV7-2
ASRPGGGVDTQY
>TRBJ2-3|21|TRBV23-1
ASSQSVLRQGQGPKVRTDTQY
>TRBJ2-1|14|TRBV7-9
ASSSAASGNYNEQF
>TRBJ1-1|12|TRBV5-1
ASSFGGAGTEAF
>TRBJ2-5|12|TRBV19
ASSIKQVEETQY
>TRBJ2-6|15|TRBV5-1
ASSSQTQGGGANVLT
>TRBJ1-2|11|TRBV18
ASSPPTWDGYT
>TRBJ2-5|13|TRBV9
ASSVSLTHQETQY
>TRBJ2-2|10|TRBV10-3
VIAQGAGELF
>TRBJ2-7|12|TRBV12-3/TRBV12-4
ASSFSRGQDEQY
>TRBJ2-2|10|TRBV7-6
ASRTNTGELF
>TRBJ2-4|14|TRBV5-1
ASRPSALKAKNIQY
>TRBJ2-7|15|TRBV4-3
ASSHDWEGDRSYEQY
>TRBJ2-5|11|TRBV7-9
ASSSTLQETQY
>TRBJ1-3|17|TRBV29-1
SVEWAESQIHLSGNTIY
>TRBJ2-1|14|TRBV6-5
ASSSRTSGSYNEQF
>TRBJ2-7|11|TRBV5-1
ASKRTGDYEQY
>TRBJ2-7|13|TRBV25-1
ASRAPAGTGYEQY
>TRBJ2-1|11|TRBV30
AWSSGEANEQF
>TRBJ1-4|11|TRBV7-6
ASSPLAGEKLF
>TRBJ1-1|12|TRBV7-6
ASSLNTGNTEAF
>TRBJ2-7|13|TRBV6-5
ASTGTGGSLYEQY
>TRBJ2-6|13|TRBV2
ASKDSFSGANVLT
>TRBJ2-2|18|TRBV5-1
ASSLTELAGAAARGGELF
>TRBJ2-2|15|TRBV29-1
SVPTGGGRGNTGELF
>TRBJ2-5|12|TRBV7-6
ASSLRTGKETQY
>TRBJ2-6|15|TRBV5-1
ASSPRDSLLGANVLT
>TRBJ1-2|12|TRBV11-3
ASSPTRADYGYT
>TRBJ1-3|13|TRBV12-3/TRBV12-4
ASSLVGLSGNTIY
>TRBJ2-1|14|TRBV7-6
ASSLVGGRVYNEQF
>TRBJ2-3|13|TRBV11-2
ASSLVGRGWDTQY
>TRBJ2-7|13|TRBV7-6
ASSHGGTGSYEQY
>TRBJ1-6|11|TRBV12-3/TRBV12-4
ASSWGNNSPLH
>TRBJ2-1|19|TRBV4-3
ASSQMLGLAGGLPNYNEQF
>TRBJ2-7|13|TRBV7-2
ASSLYESGVNEQY
>TRBJ2-5|14|TRBV5-1
ASRLASGGLQETQY
>TRBJ1-6|10|TRBV25-1
ASSEHGSPLH